Following are 29 T cell receptor beta chains from one sample sequenced in a study of blood T cell repertoires in COVID-19. Using immunoSEQ multiplex PCR, the repertoire was profiled, and TCRdb retains in-frame clones only, with some absent. The sample has about 59,000 clones, more than 60% seen once. Sample: peripheral blood. All receptors derive from a woman aged 45-65 years with active or convalescent COVID-19.

Only one count was recorded for this clone. J is TRBJ2-3 and V is TRBV7-8; 7 nucleotides agree with TRBD1. CDR3 length: 14 residues. V lost 5 bases, J lost 3 bases, and 5 bases stayed unmatched. Per germline, CDR1 SGHVS and CDR2 FQNEAQ. The CDR3 protein is CASSLDRATDTQYF. DNA for the CDR3: TGTGCCAGCAGCCTCGACAGGGCTACAGATACGCAGTATTTT.

J is TRBJ2-2 and V is TRBV7-9; 8 bases agree with TRBD2. Per the germline V gene, CDR1 is SEHNR and CDR2 is FQNEAQ (reference sequence). The J segment lost 4 bases and the V segment lost 6 bases, leaving 4 bases of the junction unmatched. The CDR3 covers 14 residues. The CDR3 DNA sequence: TGTGCCAGCAGTCTCGGGAGGGTCACCGGGGAGCTGTTTTTT. Translated: CASSLGRVTGELFF.

CDR3 nucleotides: TGTGCCAGCGCCCAAGGGGGGGTGGGCACTGAAGCTTTCTTT. It encodes CASAQGGVGTEAFF. J is TRBJ1-1 and V is TRBV28; the D gene is possibly TRBD1 (6 bases). V was cut by 8 bases and J by 4 bases, with 17 bases left in between. This CDR3 is 14 amino acids long. From germline, CDR1 is MDHEN and CDR2 SYDVKM.

V usage is TRBV29-1 and J usage is TRBJ2-1; 7 bases map to TRBD1. Germline V gene data show CDR1 as SQVTM and CDR2 as ANQGSEA. V shed 1 base and J 1 base; nucleotides not matched to a gene: 10. The CDR3 extends over 17 amino acids. CDR3 loop: CSVEGGTTGDSYNEQFF. The CDR3 DNA sequence: TGCAGCGTTGAAGGTGGGACCACAGGGGATTCCTACAATGAGCAGTTCTTC.

The chain combines TRBV5-1 with TRBJ1-6, with TRBD1 matching over 7 bases. J gave up 6 bases and V 1 base, and 4 bases lay outside the gene matches. The CDR3 contains 15 residues. CDR1 SGHRS and CDR2 YFSETQ come from the germline V gene. The CDR3 spells CASSLPDRANSPLHF. CDR3 nucleotide sequence: TGCGCCAGCAGCTTGCCAGACAGGGCTAATTCACCCCTCCACTTT.

V gene TRBV18 combines with J gene TRBJ1-3; D is unresolved. V lost 3 bases and J lost 3, with 12 bases in between. Germline V gene sequence: CDR1 KGHSH, CDR2 LQKENI. The CDR3 sequence is 15 residues long. CDR3 sequence reads: CASSPSEGGGNTIYF. In nucleotides, the CDR3 is TGTGCCAGCTCACCCTCCGAGGGCGGTGGAAACACCATATATTTT.

This clone has a handful of counts. The CDR3 sequence: CASSLEVYLGAPYQETQYF. The CDR3 DNA is TGTGCCAGCAGCTTGGAGGTTTATTTGGGGGCCCCGTACCAAGAGACCCAGTACTTC. This chain joins TRBV5-6 and TRBJ2-5; D might be TRBD1 (6 bases). V lost 0 bases to trimming and J lost 0 bases, with 21 bases between them. CDR1 is SGHDT and CDR2 is YYEEEE in the germline V gene. The CDR3 spans 19 residues.

The chain carries TRBV6-1 and TRBJ2-7; no firm D call. The CDR3 sequence is 14 residues long. CDR1 is MNHNS and CDR2 is SASEGT in the germline V gene. V shed 1 base and J shed 4 bases, with 11 bases lying between them. The DNA of the CDR3 is TGTGCCAGCAGTGAAGGTCCAAGAGTTTACGAGCAGTACTTC. It codes for CASSEGPRVYEQYF.

This clone showed up just a few times. This sequence joins TRBV25-1 and TRBJ1-2; no firm D call. The CDR3 runs to 14 residues. V lost 4 bases to trimming and J lost 2 bases, with 11 bases between them. CDR1 and CDR2 (germline): MGHDK, SYGVNS. CDR3 in amino acids: CASSAGVANYGYTF. Here the CDR3 DNA reads TGTGCCAGCAGTGCCGGGGTAGCCAACTATGGCTACACCTTC.

The chain combines TRBV18 with TRBJ2-1; 7 bases agree with TRBD2. The germline V gene has CDR1 KGHSH and CDR2 LQKENI. The CDR3 contains 15 residues. V was clipped by 6 bases and J by 4 bases; unmatched bases: 9. The CDR3 DNA reads TGTGCCAGCTCGTACGGGACTATTATTTACAATGAGCAGTTCTTC. Residues: CASSYGTIIYNEQFF.

V gene TRBV7-2 combines with J gene TRBJ1-2; D unresolved. CDR3 length: 13 residues. The V and J ends lost 4 bases and 2 bases respectively, with 8 bases between them. Per the germline V gene, CDR1 is SGHTA and CDR2 is FQGNSA. CDR3 loop: CASSSLANYGYTF. CDR3 nucleotides: TGTGCCAGCAGCTCCTTGGCAAACTATGGCTACACCTTC.

This clone has more than one count but fewer than ten. The rearrangement uses TRBV5-1 and TRBJ2-3; D is unresolved. This CDR3 spans 14 amino acids. Between the trimmed V and J ends, which lost 1 base and 1 base, there was a span of 7 bases. Germline lookup yields CDR1 SGHRS and CDR2 YFSETQ. CDR3 in amino acids: CASSLRSGTDTQYF. The CDR3, as DNA: TGCGCCAGCAGCTTGCGGTCCGGCACAGATACGCAGTATTTT.

This chain uses TRBV19 with TRBJ1-5; no firm D call. This CDR3 spans 16 amino acids. The germline gives CDR1 LNHDA, CDR2 SQIVND (reference sequence). V was cut by 1 base and J by 0 bases, with 10 bases left in between. In DNA form, the CDR3 reads TGTGCCAGTAGTATAGGCCCGGGTGGTAGCAATCAGCCCCAGCATTTT. Its translation: CASSIGPGGSNQPQHF.

The chain joins TRBV10-3 to TRBJ1-5; D unresolved. This CDR3 region has 17 residues. The germline V gene encodes CDR1 ENHRY and CDR2 SYGVKD. Trimming stripped 0 bases from V and 1 base from J, with 13 bases between. Here the CDR3 DNA reads TGTGCCATCAGTGAGTCCCCGGGAGGGAGGAGCAATCAGCCCCAGCATTTT. Its translation is CAISESPGGRSNQPQHF.

The chain has TRBV18 and TRBJ2-1; D unclear. CDR3 size: 15 residues. Germline V gene data show CDR1 as KGHSH and CDR2 as LQKENI. The germline V and J ends were trimmed by 3 bases and 0 bases, with 9 bases remaining between them. Here the CDR3 DNA reads TGTGCCAGCTCACCGGCGGAAAGCTCCTACAATGAGCAGTTCTTC. The encoded protein is CASSPAESSYNEQFF.

This chain joins TRBV7-9 and TRBJ1-1, with TRBD1 identical over 10 bases. CDR1 is SEHNR and CDR2 is FQNEAQ in the germline V gene (reference sequence). The CDR3 loop spans 16 amino acids. The V gene end was trimmed by 2 bases and the J gene end by 7 bases; junction bases not matched to a gene: 10. The CDR3 DNA sequence: TGTGCCAGCAGCTTATCATTGGGGACAGGGGCTAGTGAAGCTTTCTTT. It translates to CASSLSLGTGASEAFF.

The CDR3 loop is CASSDKGASYSNQPQHF. The DNA for the CDR3 is TGTGCCAGCAGTGACAAAGGGGCCTCCTATAGCAATCAGCCCCAGCATTTT. The chain carries TRBV6-1 and TRBJ1-5, with D perhaps matching TRBD1 (5 bases). CDR1 and CDR2 from the germline V gene are MNHNS and SASEGT. The V gene lost 3 bases and the J gene lost 0 bases, with 15 bases spanning the gap. The length of the CDR3 is 17 residues.

The V gene is TRBV5-1, the J gene TRBJ1-1, with 8 nucleotides matching TRBD1. Germline V gives CDR1 SGHRS, CDR2 YFSETQ. With V trimmed by 4 bases and J by 1 base, 9 bases remained unmatched. This CDR3 is built from 16 residues. As DNA, the CDR3 is TGCGCCAGCAGCCGGGGTCCCGGGACAGGGAACACTGAAGCTTTCTTT. Protein product: CASSRGPGTGNTEAFF.

V is TRBV28 and J is TRBJ2-5, with 8 bases aligning to TRBD2. CDR1 MDHEN and CDR2 SYDVKM come from the germline V gene. Trimming cost V 5 bases and J 4 bases; bases outside gene matches: 9. The CDR3 runs to 15 residues. The CDR3 region has the DNA TGTGCCAGCAGTCCGACCGGGGGGGGGAGAGAGACCCAGTACTTC. Translation gives CASSPTGGGRETQYF.

The chain employs TRBV9 and TRBJ2-7, with 7 bases fitting TRBD1. The germline V gene has CDR1 SGDLS and CDR2 YYNGEE. Germline trimming cut 4 bases from V and 0 bases from J; bases unmatched to any gene: 4. The CDR3 contains 14 residues. The CDR3 reads CASSLDRFSYEQYF. In nucleotides, the CDR3 is TGTGCCAGCAGCCTGGACAGGTTCTCCTACGAGCAGTACTTC.

This sequence joins TRBV2 and TRBJ1-3, with 10 positions matching TRBD1. This CDR3 has 15 amino acids. CDR1 and CDR2 (germline): SNHLY, FYNNEI. The ends lost 6 bases at V and 0 bases at J; junction bases unmatched: 2. The CDR3 DNA sequence: TGTGCCAGCAGCAGGGACAGGGGCTCTGGAAACACCATATATTTT. Amino acid sequence: CASSRDRGSGNTIYF.

The chain is built from TRBV24-1 and TRBJ1-5; D gene ambiguous. V gave up 4 bases and J gave up 4 bases, with 4 bases separating them. Per the germline V gene, CDR1 is KGHDR and CDR2 is SFDVKD. The CDR3 has 12 residues. The CDR3 DNA is TGTGCCACCAGTGAAGCAAATCAGCCCCAGCATTTT. It codes for CATSEANQPQHF.

This rearrangement joins TRBV6-5 to TRBJ2-7, with D possibly TRBD2 on 5 matching bases. V was cut by 6 bases and J by 4 bases, with 10 bases left in between. The CDR3 covers 12 residues. Germline CDR1 reads MNHEY; CDR2 reads SVGAGI. The CDR3 DNA sequence: TGTGCCAGCAGCTGGGAGCGGTACGAGCAGTACTTC. This encodes CASSWERYEQYF.

CDR3 coding DNA: TGTGCCAGCAGCCAGGAGCGGGGGTACGCGGACACCATATATTTT. Its translation: CASSQERGYADTIYF. V is TRBV4-2 and J is TRBJ1-3, with a possible D match to TRBD1 (5 bases). The ends were cut back, 3 bases at V and 8 bases at J, with 17 bases in the middle. Germline CDR1 reads LGHNA; CDR2 reads YNFKEQ. The CDR3 covers 15 residues.

This clone was picked up a small number of times. The CDR3 DNA follows: TGTGCCAGCAGTGAGCAGATTTCGATCGGAAACACCATATATTTT. The encoded protein is CASSEQISIGNTIYF. The V gene is TRBV2, the J gene TRBJ1-3; D gene ambiguous. Between the trimmed V and J ends, which lost 3 bases and 4 bases, there was a span of 13 bases. This CDR3 is built from 15 residues. Per germline, CDR1 SNHLY and CDR2 FYNNEI.

About this clone itself: The sample carries other DNA sequences with the same CDR3. The rearrangement links TRBV18 to TRBJ1-1, with a tentative D call TRBD1 (5 bases). Germline CDR1 KGHSH, CDR2 LQKENI. Trimming cost V 3 bases and J 1 base, with 6 bases left between them. The CDR3 is 13 amino acids. The CDR3, as DNA: TGTGCCAGCTCACCCCAGGGGAACACTGAAGCTTTCTTT. Protein: CASSPQGNTEAFF.

The genes are TRBV7-7 and TRBJ2-7, with D possibly TRBD1 on 6 matching bases. CDR3 size: 16 residues. Trimming took off 5 bases at V and 10 bases at J, with 27 bases between the two ends. CDR1 is SSHAT and CDR2 is FNYEAQ in the germline V gene (reference sequence). CDR3 in DNA: TGTGCCAGCAGCGCCGGGACAAGGAGCCATTCGTATGCCCAGTACTTC. Encoded protein: CASSAGTRSHSYAQYF.

This sequence joins TRBV20-1 and TRBJ1-2, with a possible D match to TRBD1 (6 bases). The V end lost 6 bases, the J end lost 7 bases, and 9 bases lay between the germline ends. The CDR3 runs to 10 residues. Per germline, CDR1 DFQATT and CDR2 SNEGSKA (reference sequence). This CDR3 is CSAHRVGYTF. The CDR3 DNA is TGCAGTGCGCACAGGGTTGGCTACACCTTC.

This chain uses TRBV20-1 with TRBJ2-7; D might be TRBD1 (6 bases). The CDR3 loop spans 14 amino acids. Looked up from germline, CDR1 is DFQATT and CDR2 is SNEGSKA (reference sequence). V was cut by 3 bases and J by 4 bases, with 16 bases left in between. CDR3 in amino acids: CSASTGTLRYEQYF. DNA of the CDR3: TGCAGTGCTAGTACCGGGACACTCCGGTACGAGCAGTACTTC.